This record concerns one T cell receptor (beta chain) sequence. The sample comes from a study of blood T cell repertoires in COVID-19. Per the authors' pipeline: Amplified reference gene primers provided the basis for estimating nucleated cell counts. TCRdb's copy holds only in-frame clones and misses some; the assay was immunoSEQ multiplex PCR. That table furnishes V, J and clone size, whereas the DNA furnished D and trimming. The sample holds about 36,000 clones, just under 85% seen once. Germline V gives CDR1 MDHEN, CDR2 SYDVKM. V shed 10 bases and J 0 bases; nucleotides not matched to a gene: 9. The CDR3 is made up of 15 amino acids.

Specimen: peripheral blood. This chain uses TRBV28 with TRBJ2-4, with 7 bases fitting TRBD1. The sequence derives from a human donor in a cohort sampled during active COVID-19. The CDR3 DNA reads TGTGCCACCTCCGGGACAGCACTAGCCAAAAACATTCAGTACTTC. Protein sequence: CATSGTALAKNIQYF. Variable domain in full (rest from reference TRBV28 and TRBJ2-4): DVKVTQSSRYLVKRTGEKVFLECVQDMDHENMFWYRQDPGLGLRLIYFSYDVKMKEKGDIPEGYSVSREKKERFSLILESASTNQTSMYLCATSGTALAKNIQYFGAGTRLSVL.